Here is one TCR beta chain with its context. Antigen specificity is unknown. These data belong to a study of T cells after yellow fever vaccination. Whole-study context: Fractions with few cells were prepared using SMART-Seq v4 Ultra Low Input. Whole-study results and caveats: It was the secondary response that reached its peak faster, day 5 versus 15, but it was weaker. Sorted repertoires could include abundant contaminating clonotypes from bulk cells.

The CDR3 runs to 12 residues. Germline-derived CDR1 and CDR2 are MNHEY and SVGEGT. The ends lost 5 bases at V and 5 bases at J; junction bases unmatched: 0. UMIs were added to TCR cDNA along with a universal primer site when it was made by 5'RACE template switching. Each CDR3 protein is one row after TCRdb ran MiXCR on the 5' RACE reads. The sample contains hundreds of thousands of distinct CDR3 sequences, less than 9.5% of which appear only once. The chain joins TRBV6-2 or TRBV6-3 to TRBJ1-5, with TRBD1 identical over 7 bases. This clonotype originated in a man younger than 35 who received the YFV17D yellow fever vaccine. The sample was PBMCs, taken roughly 45 days after the first yellow fever vaccination. In DNA form, the CDR3 reads TGTGCCAGCAGTGACAGGGATCAGCCCCAGCATTTT. This gives the protein CASSDRDQPQHF.